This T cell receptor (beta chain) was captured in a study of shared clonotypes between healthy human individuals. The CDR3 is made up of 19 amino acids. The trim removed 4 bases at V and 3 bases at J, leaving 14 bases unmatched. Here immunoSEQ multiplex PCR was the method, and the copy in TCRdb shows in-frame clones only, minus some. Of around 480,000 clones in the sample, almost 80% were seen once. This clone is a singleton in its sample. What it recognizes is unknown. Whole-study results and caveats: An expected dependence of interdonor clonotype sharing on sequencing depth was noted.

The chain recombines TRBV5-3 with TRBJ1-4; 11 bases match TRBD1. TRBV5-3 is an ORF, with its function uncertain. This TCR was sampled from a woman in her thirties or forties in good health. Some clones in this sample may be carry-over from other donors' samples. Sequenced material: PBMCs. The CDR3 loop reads CARSHWGQGETGANEKLFF. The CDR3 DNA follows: TGTGCCAGAAGCCATTGGGGACAGGGGGAAACGGGGGCTAATGAAAAACTGTTTTTT.